The clone carrying this T cell receptor beta chain was recorded only once. Its antigen is currently unknown. The germline CDR1 and CDR2 sequences are MNHNY and SVGAGI (reference sequence). The V and J ends lost 6 bases and 0 bases respectively, with 11 bases between them. The CDR3 totals 14 residues. The PCR employed 60 Vbeta primers together with 13 Jbeta primers. The assay was immunoSEQ multiplex PCR, and TCRdb's table has in-frame clones only and misses some. The sample contains around 210,000 clones, 65% to 85% of which appear only once. The data were obtained in a study of cytomegalovirus exposure and HLA in healthy donors. Overall study findings and caveats: Being productive about 87% or about 30% of the time was typical of most TCR beta V segments in an earlier analysis. Analyses of presence/absence relied on an assumption of roughly uniform sequencing depth across donors. Common viral pathogens were later found to be apparently linked to several of the most significant clusters.

The sequence derives from a man in his fifties or sixties in good health and CMV-seronegative. This chain joins TRBV6-6 and TRBJ1-1; no definite D call. Material: PBMCs. The CDR3 nucleotides read TGTGCCAGCAGCCGCGGGGAGCTGAACACTGAAGCTTTCTTT. Protein: CASSRGELNTEAFF.